These 32 T cell receptor beta chains share one sample of origin, sequenced in a study of blood T cell repertoires in COVID-19. The method was immunoSEQ multiplex PCR; TCRdb's version includes in-frame clones alone and lacks a portion of them. The table has under 450,000 clones, about 91% seen once. The sequencing sample was made of peripheral blood. The receptors here all came from a woman aged 45 to 65 with COVID-19, enrolled during active disease.

The sample holds one count of this clone. The chain uses TRBV7-7 and TRBJ2-2, with a weak D call TRBD2 (6 bases). The germline CDR1 and CDR2 sequences are SSHAT and FNYEAQ (reference sequence). V lost 5 bases and J 4 bases, leaving 11 bases between the germline ends. The CDR3 length is 14 residues. CDR3 residues: CASSPGTVTGELFF. The CDR3 coding sequence is TGTGCCAGCAGCCCGGGGACTGTCACCGGGGAGCTGTTTTTT.

The rearrangement uses TRBV19 and TRBJ1-4; D gene uncertain. CDR3 length: 12 residues. With 8 bases removed from V and 7 bases from J, the gap between germline ends came to 11 bases. Germline values: CDR1 LNHDA, CDR2 SQIVND (reference sequence). The CDR3 reads CASAIPGEKLFF. CDR3 DNA sequence: TGTGCCAGTGCTATACCGGGTGAAAAACTGTTTTTT.

The CDR3 spells CASRDRNTGELFF. In DNA form, the CDR3 reads TGTGCCAGCCGGGACAGGAACACCGGGGAGCTGTTTTTT. V is TRBV7-3 and J is TRBJ2-2; 7 bases align to TRBD1. The germline V gene has CDR1 SGHTA and CDR2 FQGTGA. CDR3 length: 13 residues. The trim removed 8 bases at V and 1 base at J, leaving 1 base unmatched.

The chain uses TRBV14 and TRBJ1-1, with D possibly being TRBD1 (6 bases). V lost 0 bases and J lost 0, with 14 bases in between. The length of the CDR3 is 17 residues. Germline loops: CDR1 SGHDN, CDR2 FVKESK. The CDR3 bases are TGTGCCAGCAGCCAAGATAAGCAGGGGCCAATGAACACTGAAGCTTTCTTT. Translating gives CASSQDKQGPMNTEAFF.

V usage is TRBV12-3 or TRBV12-4 and J usage is TRBJ1-5; no definite D call. The germline V and J ends were trimmed by 6 bases and 4 bases, with 10 bases remaining between them. The CDR3 is 13 amino acids. The CDR3: CASSLWRNQPQHF. The DNA for the CDR3 is TGTGCCAGCAGCCTGTGGAGAAATCAGCCCCAGCATTTT.

The genes are TRBV12-3 or TRBV12-4 and TRBJ1-1; possibly TRBD1 for D (6 bases). V shed 4 bases and J shed 12 bases, with 18 bases lying between them. This CDR3 has 13 residues. The CDR3 region is CASSSTFGTRPFF. The CDR3 DNA sequence: TGTGCCAGCAGTTCCACCTTTGGGACACGGCCTTTCTTT.

J is TRBJ1-1 and V is TRBV11-2, with 7 bases lining up with TRBD1. Germline V gene lookup returns CDR1 SGHAT and CDR2 FQNNGV. V dropped 0 bases and J dropped 4; count of bases not matched to a gene: 8. The CDR3 is 16 amino acids. The CDR3 protein is CASSLEAEGAGTEAFF. In DNA, the CDR3 is TGTGCCAGCAGCTTAGAGGCGGAGGGGGCTGGCACTGAAGCTTTCTTT.

This clone has ten or more counts. The chain uses TRBV7-2 and TRBJ2-2; D possibly corresponds to TRBD1 (5 bases). The length of the CDR3 is 17 residues. Germline-derived CDR1 and CDR2 are SGHTA and FQGNSA. V lost 1 base to trimming and J lost 8 bases, with 20 bases between them. The DNA for the CDR3 is TGTGCCAGCAGCTTAGAATCGGGCAGGGTTCGGTCGGGGGAGCTGTTTTTT. Protein: CASSLESGRVRSGELFF.

Remarks on this clone: Here the CDR3 omits its conserved ending phenylalanine or tryptophan, so a read error is the likely source. The DNA is left out, because the CDR3 cannot be placed on it with certainty; the CDR3 is given as TCRdb lists it. The chain carries TRBV21-1 and TRBJ1-6; the table's TRBD1 call for D was not verified on the DNA. TRBV21-1 is a pseudogene locus. Both ends counted, the CDR3 spans 10 residues. CDR3 protein: CAKERQAVFS.

This clone was counted a few times. This rearrangement joins TRBV7-9 to TRBJ1-1, with D tentatively TRBD1 (6 bases). The CDR3 runs 16 residues. Trimming pared 5 bases from V and 4 bases from J, leaving 20 bases between. Germline V gives CDR1 SEHNR, CDR2 FQNEAQ (reference sequence). CDR3: CASSKGDTTWTTEAFF. CDR3 nucleotide sequence: TGTGCCAGCAGCAAAGGGGACACCACATGGACCACTGAAGCTTTCTTT.

This rearrangement joins TRBV6-5 to TRBJ1-5; D possibly corresponds to TRBD1 (6 bases). V was shortened by 0 bases and J by 5 bases, with 8 bases between the two germline ends. In germline, CDR1 is MNHEY, CDR2 SVGAGI. The CDR3 covers 14 residues. Here the CDR3 reads CASSYSPGDQPQHF. For the CDR3, the DNA is TGTGCCAGCAGTTACTCGCCAGGGGATCAGCCCCAGCATTTT.

The DNA of the CDR3 is TGTGCCAGCAGTCGCCGGGACAGGGGTGTATCTGGGGCCAACGTCCTGACTTTC. Encoded protein: CASSRRDRGVSGANVLTF. The chain couples TRBV7-3 to TRBJ2-6; TRBD1 matches 10 bases. Germline lookup yields CDR1 SGHTA and CDR2 FQGTGA. CDR3 length: 18 residues. The trim removed 6 bases at V and 1 base at J, leaving 9 bases unmatched.

J is TRBJ2-3 and V is TRBV20-1; 8 bases map to TRBD1. V shed 3 bases, J shed 3 bases, and the junction held 5 bases outside the gene matches. CDR1 DFQATT and CDR2 SNEGSKA come from the germline V gene (reference sequence). The CDR3 covers 14 residues. The CDR3 region is CSASDRGGTDTQYF. The CDR3 region has the DNA TGCAGTGCTAGTGACAGGGGTGGAACAGATACGCAGTATTTT.

The chain combines TRBV6-5 with TRBJ1-1; 8 nucleotides line up with TRBD1. Germline CDR1 reads MNHEY; CDR2 reads SVGAGI. Trimming at V came to 9 bases and at J to 4 bases, leaving 7 bases not matched to a gene. This CDR3 region has 13 residues. CDR3 sequence (DNA): TGTGCCAGTGGGGTCGACAGGGGCACTGAAGCTTTCTTT. Protein: CASGVDRGTEAFF.

V and J are TRBV5-4 and TRBJ1-6, with 10 bases matching TRBD1. In germline, CDR1 is SGHNT, CDR2 YYREEE (reference sequence). With V trimmed by 4 bases and J by 6 bases, 1 base remained unmatched. The CDR3 has 14 residues. The CDR3 DNA reads TGTGCCAGCAGCAGGACAGGGGGTAATTCACCCCTCCACTTT. It specifies CASSRTGGNSPLHF.

The V call is TRBV11-2, the J call TRBJ2-5; a weak D match, TRBD2 (5 bases). V gave up 5 bases and J gave up 4 bases, with 11 bases separating them. The CDR3 spans 13 residues. Germline values: CDR1 SGHAT, CDR2 FQNNGV. CDR3 in DNA: TGTGCCAGCAGCCCCAGCGGAGGAGAGACCCAGTACTTC. This gives the protein CASSPSGGETQYF.

The chain joins TRBV7-9 to TRBJ2-7, with D possibly being TRBD2 (6 bases). Trimming took off 5 bases at V and 5 bases at J, with 16 bases between the two ends. Germline V lookup: CDR1 SEHNR, CDR2 FQNEAQ (reference sequence). This CDR3 spans 14 amino acids. CDR3 region: CASSLSPGEDEQYF. In DNA form, the CDR3 reads TGTGCCAGCAGCCTTTCCCCCGGGGAGGACGAGCAGTACTTC. The variable domain in full, completed from reference TRBV7-9 and TRBJ2-7, reads DTGVSQNPRHKITKRGQNVTFRCDPISEHNRLYWYRQTLGQGPEFLTYFQNEAQLEKSRLLSDRFSAERPKGSFSTLEIQRTEQGDSAMYLCASSLSPGEDEQYFGPGTRLTVT.

This clone was recorded a few times. The chain has TRBV6-5 and TRBJ1-5, with D uncertain. Trimming removed 8 bases from V and 11 bases from J, with 19 bases in between. The CDR3 loop spans 13 amino acids. Germline-derived CDR1 and CDR2 are MNHEY and SVGAGI. The CDR3 region is CASLLKETRSQHF. The CDR3 DNA follows: TGTGCCAGCTTGTTAAAGGAGACCAGATCCCAGCATTTT.

This chain joins TRBV27 and TRBJ1-1, with 12 positions matching TRBD1. CDR1 MNHEY and CDR2 SMNVEV come from the germline V gene (reference sequence). CDR3 length: 14 amino acids. The V segment lost 6 bases and the J segment 7 bases; nucleotides outside the gene matches: 6. The CDR3 region has the DNA TGTGCCAGCAGCCGGGACAGGGGGCCGGGTGAAGCTTTCTTT. Translating gives CASSRDRGPGEAFF.

The chain couples TRBV28 to TRBJ2-7, with 8 bases that match TRBD1. Trimming removed 4 bases from V and 4 bases from J; junction bases left unmatched: 6. CDR1 and CDR2 from the germline V gene are MDHEN and SYDVKM. CDR3 length: 14 residues. CDR3 DNA: TGTGCCAGCAGTTCCAGGGGGCGAGGGTACGAGCAGTACTTC. It yields the protein CASSSRGRGYEQYF.

This rearrangement joins TRBV9 to TRBJ1-1; tentative D call: TRBD1 (5 bases). Germline V gene data show CDR1 as SGDLS and CDR2 as YYNGEE. V lost 3 bases to trimming and J lost 1 base, with 13 bases between them. The CDR3 length is 15 residues. CDR3 sequence reads: CASSASRGWNTEAFF. The CDR3 coding sequence is TGTGCCAGCAGCGCGAGTAGGGGATGGAACACTGAAGCTTTCTTT.

This chain connects TRBV25-1 to TRBJ1-2, with no clear D. Germline V lookup: CDR1 MGHDK, CDR2 SYGVNS. The CDR3 is 13 residues long. Trimming cost V 5 bases and J 8 bases, with 15 bases left between them. As DNA, the CDR3 is TGTGCCAGCAGTTACCACGACATCGGCGGCTACACCTTC. Translation gives CASSYHDIGGYTF.

CDR3 sequence (DNA): TGTGCCAGCACAGGGTTAACATCTGGGGCCAACGTCCTGACTTTC. This translates into CASTGLTSGANVLTF. This chain connects TRBV2 to TRBJ2-6; tentative D call: TRBD1 (5 bases). Trimming took off 7 bases at V and 1 base at J, with 11 bases between the two ends. CDR3 length: 15 residues. Germline-derived CDR1 and CDR2 are SNHLY and FYNNEI.

The chain uses TRBV5-4 and TRBJ1-1; D is possibly TRBD1 (6 bases). V was shortened by 2 bases and J by 1 base, with 15 bases between the two germline ends. The CDR3 runs 16 residues. CDR1 and CDR2 (germline): SGHNT, YYREEE (reference sequence). The CDR3 nucleotides read TGTGCCAGCAGCTTTGGGACACCCCTGACGAACACTGAAGCTTTCTTT. Translating it yields CASSFGTPLTNTEAFF. Filled out from reference TRBV5-4 and TRBJ1-1, the complete variable domain reads ETGVTQSPTHLIKTRGQQVTLRCSSQSGHNTVSWYQQALGQGPQFIFQYYREEENGRGNFPPRFSGLQFPNYSSELNVNALELDDSALYLCASSFGTPLTNTEAFFGQGTRLTVV.

This clone was seen more than once but under ten times. This chain uses TRBV9 with TRBJ2-1; D uncertain. V dropped 0 bases and J dropped 7 bases, with 5 bases sitting between them. This CDR3 spans 12 amino acids. Germline V gene data show CDR1 as SGDLS and CDR2 as YYNGEE. CDR3 in DNA: TGTGCCAGCAGCGTAGTCTCGAATGAGCAGTTCTTC. It encodes CASSVVSNEQFF.

The V and J genes are TRBV7-2 and TRBJ2-5, with TRBD1 matching over 7 bases. The germline gives CDR1 SGHTA, CDR2 FQGNSA. V lost 5 bases and J lost 7; bases outside the gene matches: 13. This CDR3 has 15 amino acids. This CDR3 is CASSLTPGGSVTQYF. CDR3 nucleotides: TGTGCCAGCAGCCTAACTCCAGGGGGTAGTGTGACCCAGTACTTC.

The rearrangement joins TRBV13 to TRBJ2-3; 8 positions agree with TRBD2. V trimming: 2 bases; J trimming: 0 bases; junction bases outside the gene matches: 4. There are 16 residues in the CDR3. The germline V gene has CDR1 PRHDT and CDR2 FYEKMQ (reference sequence). CDR3 protein: CASSLPAGGSTDTQYF. CDR3 bases: TGTGCCAGCAGCTTACCCGCGGGGGGTAGCACAGATACGCAGTATTTT.

The J gene is TRBJ2-5, the V gene TRBV30; tentative D call: TRBD1 (5 bases). Germline CDR1 is GTSNPN and CDR2 is SVGIG (reference sequence). This CDR3 contains 14 residues. V was cut by 5 bases and J by 2 bases, with 15 bases left in between. In nucleotides, the CDR3 is TGTGCCTGGGTGGGGCGTGGGGCACAAGAGACCCAGTACTTC. Translating gives CAWVGRGAQETQYF.

This clone was seen more than once but under ten times. J is TRBJ1-2 and V is TRBV7-3, with 7 bases lining up with TRBD1. The V segment lost 3 bases and the J segment 4 bases; nucleotides outside the gene matches: 2. This CDR3 is built from 13 residues. Germline CDR1 and CDR2: SGHTA and FQGTGA. The CDR3 sequence is CASSFGTAYGYTF. The CDR3 DNA sequence: TGTGCCAGCAGCTTTGGGACAGCCTATGGCTACACCTTC.

This chain connects TRBV28 to TRBJ1-6; D unclear. Trimming removed 5 bases at V and 9 bases at J, with 14 bases between. The CDR3 covers 14 residues. Germline CDR1 and CDR2: MDHEN and SYDVKM. CDR3 sequence (DNA): TGTGCCAGCAGTCCCCCAGGTTCGACTTCACCCCTCCACTTT. Translation: CASSPPGSTSPLHF.

This clone was seen just once. The chain carries TRBV6-5 and TRBJ1-1; D is unclear. The germline CDR1 and CDR2 sequences are MNHEY and SVGAGI. Deletions cut 5 bases from V and 1 base from J, with 11 bases between. The CDR3 totals 14 residues. CDR3 nucleotides: TGTGCCAGCAGTCACGGACTGAGGAACACTGAAGCTTTCTTT. Its protein is CASSHGLRNTEAFF.

This chain connects TRBV30 to TRBJ2-2; perhaps TRBD1 as D (6 bases). V shed 0 bases and J shed 4 bases, with 12 bases lying between them. CDR3 length equals 15 residues. The germline V gene has CDR1 GTSNPN and CDR2 SVGIG (reference sequence). The CDR3 nucleotides read TGTGCCTGGAGTGTCAGGGGAATGCTCACCGGGGAGCTGTTTTTT. Amino acids: CAWSVRGMLTGELFF.